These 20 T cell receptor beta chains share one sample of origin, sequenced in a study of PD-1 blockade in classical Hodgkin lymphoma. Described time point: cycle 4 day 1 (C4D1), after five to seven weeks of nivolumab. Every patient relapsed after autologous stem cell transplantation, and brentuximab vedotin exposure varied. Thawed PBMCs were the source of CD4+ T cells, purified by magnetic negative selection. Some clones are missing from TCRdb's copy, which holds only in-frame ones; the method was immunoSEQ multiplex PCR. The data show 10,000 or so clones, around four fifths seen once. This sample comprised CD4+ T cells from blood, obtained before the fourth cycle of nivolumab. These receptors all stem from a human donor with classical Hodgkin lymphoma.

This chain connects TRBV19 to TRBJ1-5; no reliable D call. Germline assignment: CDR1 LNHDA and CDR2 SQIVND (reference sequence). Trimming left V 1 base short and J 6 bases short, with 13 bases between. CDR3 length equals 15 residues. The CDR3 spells CASSIASGEGQPQHF. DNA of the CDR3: TGTGCCAGTAGTATAGCGAGCGGGGAGGGTCAGCCCCAGCATTTT.

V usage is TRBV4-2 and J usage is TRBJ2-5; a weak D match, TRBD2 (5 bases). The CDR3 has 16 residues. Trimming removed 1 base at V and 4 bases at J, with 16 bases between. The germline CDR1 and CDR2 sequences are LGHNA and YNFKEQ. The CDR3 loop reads CASSQVPFLAPETQYF. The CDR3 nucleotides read TGTGCCAGCAGCCAAGTCCCCTTCCTAGCCCCAGAGACCCAGTACTTC.

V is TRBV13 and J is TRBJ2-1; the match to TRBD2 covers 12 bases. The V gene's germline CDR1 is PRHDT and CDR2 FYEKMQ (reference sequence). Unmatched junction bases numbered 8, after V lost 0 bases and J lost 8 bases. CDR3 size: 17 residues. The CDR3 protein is CASSLGVLAGGVHEQFF. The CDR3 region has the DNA TGTGCCAGCAGCTTAGGAGTACTAGCGGGAGGTGTTCATGAGCAGTTCTTC.

DNA for the CDR3: TGTGCCAGCAGCCAAGCGGGTAGCTCCTACGAGCAGTACTTC. It yields the protein CASSQAGSSYEQYF. V is TRBV16 and J is TRBJ2-7; D may be TRBD2 (5 bases). The CDR3 has 14 amino acids. Germline V gene lookup returns CDR1 KGHSY and CDR2 FQNENV. Trimming shortened V by 2 bases and J by 0 bases, and 8 bases separated the two germline ends.

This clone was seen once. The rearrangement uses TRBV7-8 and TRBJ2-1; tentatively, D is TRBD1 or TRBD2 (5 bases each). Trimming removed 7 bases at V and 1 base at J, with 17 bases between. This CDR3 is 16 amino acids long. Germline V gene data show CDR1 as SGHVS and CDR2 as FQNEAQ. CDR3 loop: CASNPGRSESYNEQFF. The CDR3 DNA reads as TGTGCCAGCAACCCGGGGCGCTCGGAATCCTACAATGAGCAGTTCTTC.

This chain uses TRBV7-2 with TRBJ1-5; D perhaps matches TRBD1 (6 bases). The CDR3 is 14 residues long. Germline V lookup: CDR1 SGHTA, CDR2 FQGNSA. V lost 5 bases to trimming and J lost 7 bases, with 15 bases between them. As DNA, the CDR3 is TGTGCCAGCAGCACCTACAGGGAACAGCAGCCCCAGCATTTT. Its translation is CASSTYREQQPQHF.

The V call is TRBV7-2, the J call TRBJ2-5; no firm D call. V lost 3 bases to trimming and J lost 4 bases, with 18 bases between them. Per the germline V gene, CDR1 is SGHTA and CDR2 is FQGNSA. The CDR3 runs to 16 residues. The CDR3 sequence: CASSLAGRVDGETQYF. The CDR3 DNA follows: TGTGCCAGCAGCTTGGCAGGACGGGTGGATGGAGAGACCCAGTACTTC.

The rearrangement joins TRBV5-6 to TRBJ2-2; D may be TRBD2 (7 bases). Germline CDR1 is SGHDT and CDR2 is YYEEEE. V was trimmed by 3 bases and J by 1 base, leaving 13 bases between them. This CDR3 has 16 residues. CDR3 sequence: CASSSRGGQNTGELFF. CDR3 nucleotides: TGTGCCAGCAGCTCCCGCGGGGGCCAGAACACCGGGGAGCTGTTTTTT.

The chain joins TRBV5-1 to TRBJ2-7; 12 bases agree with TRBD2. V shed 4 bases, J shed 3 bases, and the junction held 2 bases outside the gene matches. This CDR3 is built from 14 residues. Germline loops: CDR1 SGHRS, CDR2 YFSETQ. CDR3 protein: CASSPGLAGYEQYF. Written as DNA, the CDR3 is TGCGCCAGCAGCCCGGGACTAGCGGGCTACGAGCAGTACTTC.

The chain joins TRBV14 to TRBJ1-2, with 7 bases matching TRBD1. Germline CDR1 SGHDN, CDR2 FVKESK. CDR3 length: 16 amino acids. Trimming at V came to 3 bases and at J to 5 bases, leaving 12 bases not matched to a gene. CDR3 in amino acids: CASSHGTAREGYGYTF. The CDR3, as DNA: TGTGCCAGCAGCCACGGGACAGCCCGGGAAGGGTATGGCTACACCTTC.

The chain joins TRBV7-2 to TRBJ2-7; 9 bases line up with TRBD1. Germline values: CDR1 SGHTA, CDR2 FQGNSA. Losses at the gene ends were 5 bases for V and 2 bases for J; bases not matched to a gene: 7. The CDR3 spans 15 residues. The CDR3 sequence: CASSEGTGFAYEQYF. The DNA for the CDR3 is TGTGCCAGCAGCGAGGGGACAGGGTTTGCCTACGAGCAGTACTTC.

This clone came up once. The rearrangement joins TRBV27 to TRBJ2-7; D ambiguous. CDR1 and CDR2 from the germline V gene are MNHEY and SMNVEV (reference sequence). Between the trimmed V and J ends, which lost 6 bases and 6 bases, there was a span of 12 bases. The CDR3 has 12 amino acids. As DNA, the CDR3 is TGTGCCAGCAGCACAAGGGTCGGCGAGCAGTACTTC. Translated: CASSTRVGEQYF.

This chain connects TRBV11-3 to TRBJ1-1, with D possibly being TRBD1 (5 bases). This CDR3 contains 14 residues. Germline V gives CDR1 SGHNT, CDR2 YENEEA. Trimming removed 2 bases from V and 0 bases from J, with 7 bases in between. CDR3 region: CASSLRGMNTEAFF. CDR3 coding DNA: TGTGCCAGCAGCTTAAGGGGTATGAACACTGAAGCTTTCTTT.

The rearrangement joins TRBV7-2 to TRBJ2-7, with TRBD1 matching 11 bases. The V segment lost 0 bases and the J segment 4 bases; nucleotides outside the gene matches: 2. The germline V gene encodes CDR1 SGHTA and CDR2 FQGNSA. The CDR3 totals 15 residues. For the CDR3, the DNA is TGTGCCAGCAGCTTAGCGGGGGACAGGGGGTACGAGCAGTACTTC. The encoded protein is CASSLAGDRGYEQYF.

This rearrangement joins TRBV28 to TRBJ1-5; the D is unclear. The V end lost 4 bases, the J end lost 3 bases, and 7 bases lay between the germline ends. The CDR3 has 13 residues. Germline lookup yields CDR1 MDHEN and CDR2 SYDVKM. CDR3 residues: CASSYPLNQPQHF. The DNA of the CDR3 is TGTGCCAGCAGTTATCCACTCAATCAGCCCCAGCATTTT. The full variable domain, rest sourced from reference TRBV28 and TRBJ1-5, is DVKVTQSSRYLVKRTGEKVFLECVQDMDHENMFWYRQDPGLGLRLIYFSYDVKMKEKGDIPEGYSVSREKKERFSLILESASTNQTSMYLCASSYPLNQPQHFGDGTRLSIL.

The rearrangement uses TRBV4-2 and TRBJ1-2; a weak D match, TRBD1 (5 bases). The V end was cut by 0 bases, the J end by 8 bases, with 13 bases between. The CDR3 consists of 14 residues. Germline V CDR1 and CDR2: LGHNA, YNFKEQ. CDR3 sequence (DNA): TGTGCCAGCAGCCAAGAATGGAGGGACCAGGGCTACACCTTC. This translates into CASSQEWRDQGYTF.

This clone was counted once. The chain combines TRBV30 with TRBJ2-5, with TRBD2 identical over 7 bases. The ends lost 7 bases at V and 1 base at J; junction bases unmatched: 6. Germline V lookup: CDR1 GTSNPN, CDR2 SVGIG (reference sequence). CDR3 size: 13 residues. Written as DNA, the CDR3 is TGTGCCTCCCAAGCGGGACGCCAAGAGACCCAGTACTTC. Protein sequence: CASQAGRQETQYF.

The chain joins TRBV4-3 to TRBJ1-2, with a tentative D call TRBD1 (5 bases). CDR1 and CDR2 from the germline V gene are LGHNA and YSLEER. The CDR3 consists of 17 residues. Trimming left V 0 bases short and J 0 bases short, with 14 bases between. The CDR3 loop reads CASSQEGLGFANYGYTF. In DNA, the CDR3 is TGCGCCAGCAGCCAAGAGGGACTGGGCTTCGCTAACTATGGCTACACCTTC.

The CDR3 region has the DNA TGTGCCAGCACTCCATCTAGCGTGGAATCCTACGAGCAGTACTTC. Its protein is CASTPSSVESYEQYF. The rearrangement joins TRBV7-2 to TRBJ2-7; maybe TRBD2 (6 bases). CDR1 and CDR2 (germline): SGHTA, FQGNSA. The CDR3 covers 15 residues. V was shortened by 7 bases and J by 1 base, with 17 bases between the two germline ends.

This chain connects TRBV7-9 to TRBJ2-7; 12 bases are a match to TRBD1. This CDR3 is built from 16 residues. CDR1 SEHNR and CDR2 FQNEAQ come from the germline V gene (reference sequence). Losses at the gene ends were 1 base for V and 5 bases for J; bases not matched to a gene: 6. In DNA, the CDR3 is TGTGCCAGCAGCTTAGACCCGGGACAGGGGGCGAACGAGCAGTACTTC. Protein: CASSLDPGQGANEQYF.